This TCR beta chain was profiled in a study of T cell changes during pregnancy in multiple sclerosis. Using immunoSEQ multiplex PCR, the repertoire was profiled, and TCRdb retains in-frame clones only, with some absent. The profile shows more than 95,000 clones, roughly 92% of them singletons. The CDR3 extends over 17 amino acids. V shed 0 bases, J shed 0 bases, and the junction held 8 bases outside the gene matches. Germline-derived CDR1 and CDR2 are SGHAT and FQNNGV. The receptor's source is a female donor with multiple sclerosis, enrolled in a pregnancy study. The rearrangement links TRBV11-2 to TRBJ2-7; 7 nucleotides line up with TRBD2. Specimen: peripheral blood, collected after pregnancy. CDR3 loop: CASSLDTTSASSYEQYF. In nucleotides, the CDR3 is TGTGCCAGCAGCTTAGATACAACTAGCGCCAGCTCCTACGAGCAGTACTTC.